What follows is one T cell receptor beta chain and its context. Its antigen is unidentified. Sequencing used one aliquot of about 500,000 cells per fraction. These data come from a study of coeliac disease. Study-wide context: The study queried TRBV7-2 bias without high-resolution HLA data. Findings and limits, study-wide: Active celiac intraepithelial and lamina propria samples had lower TRB and TRG clonality than control samples. Unbiased detection of gliadin-specific T cells was judged not feasible with this approach. Largely private TRB repertoires meant most sequences were sample-unique.

Germline V gives CDR1 SGHRS, CDR2 YFSETQ. Trimming removed 0 bases at V and 1 base at J, with 5 bases between. The CDR3 is 14 amino acids. Sequencing used immunoSEQ multiplex PCR; TCRdb keeps in-frame clones, though not all of them. This sample has 4,200 or so clones, with less than 70% found just once. The V gene is TRBV5-1, the J gene TRBJ2-1; weak D call: TRBD2 (5 bases). The origin of this receptor is a man between 65 and 85 years old with active celiac disease. Material: intraepithelial lymphocytes from the gut. The CDR3 region is CASSLGESYNEQFF. CDR3 bases: TGCGCCAGCAGCTTGGGGGAGTCCTACAATGAGCAGTTCTTC.